Listed below are T cell receptor beta chains from one sample, sequenced in a study of regulatory T cells in long-lasting Graves disease. TCRdb used MiXCR to reprocess the multiplex PCR reads, holding one entry per CDR3 protein. The table has hundreds of thousands of distinct CDR3 sequences, less than 25% seen once. This material consisted of peripheral blood mononuclear cells (PBMCs), taken when the disease was refractory, from a patient treated with antithyroid drugs. All receptors come from a female donor with Graves disease. Each CDR3 is given with its conserved first and last residue. The D gene is left open where the match is weak. The listing skips clone size in some rows; elsewhere it reads once, few, many or a size class.

j_call	clone_size	d_call	v_call	cdr3_aa	cdr3_nt
TRBJ1-6	many	NA	TRBV2	CASSESQASWTNSPLHF	TGTGCCAGCAGTGAATCGCAGGCTTCCTGGACTAATTCACCCCTCCACTTT
TRBJ2-2	NA	NA	TRBV27	CASSFRLGANTGELFF	TGTGCCAGCAGTTTTAGGTTAGGAGCGAACACCGGGGAGCTGTTTTTT
TRBJ2-1	NA	NA	TRBV5-1	CASSLESRGHNEQFF	TGCGCCAGCAGCTTGGAGTCGCGGGGGCACAATGAGCAGTTCTTC
TRBJ1-1	few	NA	TRBV11-3	CASGTKNTEAFF	TGTGCCAGCGGCACTAAGAACACTGAAGCTTTCTTT
TRBJ2-7	many	TRBD2	TRBV6-5	CASSYRASSGEYEQYF	TGTGCCAGCAGTTACCGGGCCTCTAGCGGTGAATACGAGCAGTACTTC
TRBJ2-1	few	TRBD2	TRBV9	CASSVVEGGQYNEQFF	TGTGCCAGCAGCGTAGTTGAGGGAGGGCAGTACAATGAGCAGTTCTTC
TRBJ2-5	many	NA	TRBV6-1	CASSLGPGTQYF	TGTGCCAGCAGTCTCGGACCAGGGACCCAGTACTTC
TRBJ2-2	few	NA	TRBV30	CAWSPSRGIDTGELFF	TGTGCCTGGAGCCCCTCAAGGGGGATTGACACCGGGGAGCTGTTTTTT
TRBJ1-6	many	NA	TRBV28	CASSLLGDNSPLHF	TGTGCCAGCAGTTTGCTGGGCGATAATTCACCCCTCCACTTT
TRBJ1-2	many	NA	TRBV5-1	CASSLDILVHGYTF	TGCGCCAGCAGCTTAGACATTCTAGTCCATGGCTACACCTTC